The following is a T cell receptor beta chain sequence with its context. The germline V gene has CDR1 MNHEY and CDR2 SVGEGT. CDR3 length equals 14 residues. The trim removed 2 bases at V and 7 bases at J, leaving 4 bases unmatched. This entry belongs to a study of blood T cell repertoires in COVID-19. Here immunoSEQ multiplex PCR was the method, and the copy in TCRdb shows in-frame clones only, minus some. The table has about 56,000 clones, more than 70% seen once. The rearrangement uses TRBV6-2 or TRBV6-3 and TRBJ1-4; TRBD1 agrees at 7 bases. The origin of this receptor is a human donor in a cohort sampled during active COVID-19. Specimen: peripheral blood. CDR3 residues: CASSYRQGAEKLFF. The CDR3 nucleotides are TGTGCCAGCAGTTACCGACAGGGTGCTGAAAAACTGTTTTTT.